This paragraph covers one TCR beta chain sequence. Its target is unknown. Thawed PBMCs were FACS-sorted into unstimulated CD4+CD25+CD127- regulatory T cells, CD4+CD25- non-regulatory cells, CD4 and CD8 cells. The data stem from a study of Tregs in tolerant kidney transplant recipients. The repertoire was sequenced with immunoSEQ multiplex PCR; TCRdb's copy has only in-frame clones and lacks some. The sample shows around 77,000 clones, 98% of them seen only once. Study-wide results and caveats: In tolerant patients, donor-specific Tregs outgrew total Tregs, suggesting antigen-driven expansion.

The V and J ends lost 2 bases and 4 bases, in that order; junction bases with no gene match: 8. CDR1 is KGHSH, CDR2 LQKENI, per germline. CDR3 length equals 15 residues. The sequencing used CD4+ T cells from blood, collected before the transplant. The sequence was obtained from a human donor who received a combined kidney and bone marrow transplant. The genes are TRBV18 and TRBJ2-7; 7 bases agree with TRBD1. DNA for the CDR3: TGTGCCAGCTCACCAAGGGGGCCACCTCTATACGAGCAGTACTTC. Encoded protein: CASSPRGPPLYEQYF.